This T cell receptor beta chain is from a study of shared clonotypes between healthy human individuals. V dropped 0 bases and J dropped 7; count of bases not matched to a gene: 4. This CDR3 spans 15 amino acids. Germline CDR1 SGHRS, CDR2 YFSETQ. TCRdb's table, derived via immunoSEQ multiplex PCR, lists solely in-frame clones and lacks some. This table has about 1.1 million clones, 75% to 80% appearing once. The origin of this receptor is a young man in good health. Some clones in this sample may be carry-over from other donors' samples. Material for sequencing was memory CD4+ T cells from PBMCs. Subset meaning: CD45RA-negative fraction. The chain has TRBV5-1 and TRBJ2-3; 11 nucleotides line up with TRBD1. The CDR3 here is CASSLEGTGGHTQYF. CDR3 bases: TGCGCCAGCAGCTTGGAGGGGACAGGGGGGCATACGCAGTATTTT. The whole variable domain, filled in from reference TRBV5-1 and TRBJ2-3, reads KAGVTQTPRYLIKTRGQQVTLSCSPISGHRSVSWYQQTPGQGLQFLFEYFSETQRNKGNFPGRFSGRQFSNSRSEMNVSTLELGDSALYLCASSLEGTGGHTQYFGPGTRLTVL.